This T cell receptor (beta chain) was found in a study of pediatric ulcerative colitis. Overall study findings and caveats: Acute severe colitis showed lower rectal diversity from clonal expansions. A couple of rectal CDR3 clonotypes occurred in all ulcerative colitis patients.

Details on this clone: What it binds is unknown.

The CDR3 sequence is 13 residues long. Germline CDR1 and CDR2: MRHNA and SNTAGT. Trimming left V 6 bases short and J 0 bases short, with 8 bases between. Assay: immunoSEQ multiplex PCR; the TCRdb copy retains only in-frame clones and omits some. The sample lists 54,000 or so clones, over 80% occurring once. This clonotype originated in a boy between 10 and 17 years old who was a control in a study of pediatric ulcerative colitis. J is TRBJ1-1 and V is TRBV6-4; D is undetermined. Sequenced input: blood. The CDR3 DNA reads TGTGCCAGCAGAGCCGGGGTGAACACTGAAGCTTTCTTT. This encodes CASRAGVNTEAFF.